A selection of T cell receptor beta chains follows, all from one sample in a study of T-cell reconstitution after alpha-beta-depleted transplantation in children. TCRdb itself ran the PCR reads through MiXCR, one entry per CDR3 protein. The sample includes about 540,000 distinct CDR3 sequences, 15% to 20% of them seen just once. Sequencing was performed on PBMCs from the stem cell graft donor, taken from the stem cell graft. All receptors derive from a human donor who donated a stem cell graft to a child with acute lymphoblastic leukemia. The CDR3 runs from the conserved cysteine through the conserved F or W. Each record gives: CDR3 DNA, CDR3 protein, J gene, V gene, D gene, clone size. The D gene is left open where the match is weak. The size of a clone is reported for some rows only, either as once, few or many, or as a class for expanded clones.

TGTGCCACCAGTGATTTGGGGAACAGGGGAAATGAGCAGTTCTTC	CATSDLGNRGNEQFF	TRBJ2-1	TRBV24-1	TRBD1	few
TGTGCCAGCAGCTTAGAGTGGGACAGGGGACAAGAGACCCAGTACTTC	CASSLEWDRGQETQYF	TRBJ2-5	TRBV5-5	TRBD1	.
TGCGCCAGCAGCCAAGGTTCAGGATTGTACGAGCAGTACTTC	CASSQGSGLYEQYF	TRBJ2-7	TRBV4-1	.	few
TGCAGCGGTCTCTCGGGCTGGCCGGGCGAGACCCAGTACTTC	CSGLSGWPGETQYF	TRBJ2-5	TRBV29-1	.	.
TGTGCCATCAGTGCCCTAGAGCCCGGGGAGCTGTTTTTT	CAISALEPGELFF	TRBJ2-2	TRBV10-3	.	few
TGTGCCAGCAGCTTAAGAATCCTCAAGAGTAACCAAGAGACCCAGTACTTC	CASSLRILKSNQETQYF	TRBJ2-5	TRBV11-1	.	.
TGCGCCAGCAGCTTGCAACTAGCGGGAGATCTCGAGCAGTACTTC	CASSLQLAGDLEQYF	TRBJ2-7	TRBV5-1	TRBD2	.
TGTGCCAGTACCCAGGAGCCTGGGGGCCGCACAGATACGCAGTATTTT	CASTQEPGGRTDTQYF	TRBJ2-3	TRBV19	.	.
TGTGCCAGCAGTGCCCTACCTGGGACTAGCGGGAGGTCCGAGACGCAGTATTTT	CASSALPGTSGRSETQYF	TRBJ2-3	TRBV25-1	TRBD2	many
TGTGCCAGCTCACCAAAAGGACTAGCGGGCTACGAGCAGTACTTC	CASSPKGLAGYEQYF	TRBJ2-7	TRBV18	TRBD2	.
TGTGCCAGCAGCTTGGTGTCGGCTACCTACGAGCAGTACTTC	CASSLVSATYEQYF	TRBJ2-7	TRBV5-5	.	few
TGTGCCAGCAGTCGACAGGGTTCCACCGGGGAGCTGTTTTTT	CASSRQGSTGELFF	TRBJ2-2	TRBV12-3/TRBV12-4	TRBD1	few
TGTGCCAGCAGCAAGATCCCGGACAGGGGATCGACCCAGTACTTC	CASSKIPDRGSTQYF	TRBJ2-5	TRBV7-9	TRBD1	.
TGTGCCAGCAGCGCCTCCCCGGGACTGTTTTGGGGGAACACTGAAGCTTTCTTT	CASSASPGLFWGNTEAFF	TRBJ1-1	TRBV11-2	.	.
TGTGCCAGCTCACCAGGGGTGACTATCGGCTACACCTTC	CASSPGVTIGYTF	TRBJ1-2	TRBV18	.	few
TGTGCCAGCAGCTTGCTTGGGACTGAAGCTTTCTTT	CASSLLGTEAFF	TRBJ1-1	TRBV5-5	.	many
TGTGCCAGCAGCTCCGGACTAGAGGCCGGGGAGCTGTTTTTT	CASSSGLEAGELFF	TRBJ2-2	TRBV6-1	TRBD2	few
TGCGCCAGCAGCCAAGAGTGGGCGCTAGCCTACGAGCAGTACTTC	CASSQEWALAYEQYF	TRBJ2-7	TRBV4-1	.	.
TGTGCCAGCAGCTTCAGAGCAGCTAATGAAAAACTGTTTTTT	CASSFRAANEKLFF	TRBJ1-4	TRBV6-1	.	few
TGTGCCAGCAGTTTATCGGTAGGCTCTGGGGCCAACGTCCTGACTTTC	CASSLSVGSGANVLTF	TRBJ2-6	TRBV27	.	few
TGCGCCAGCAGCTTGATCTCCGGGACAGGGTCGCTATATGAGCAGTTCTTC	CASSLISGTGSLYEQFF	TRBJ2-1	TRBV5-1	TRBD1	many
TGTGCCAGCAGTTCCCGGCTCCACACCGGGGAGCTGTTTTTT	CASSSRLHTGELFF	TRBJ2-2	TRBV27	.	few
TGTGCCACCAGTGACGGACCGACAGGGGAGAGGTTCTTC	CATSDGPTGERFF	TRBJ2-1	TRBV24-1	TRBD1	.
TGTGCCACCAGCAGAGATCGTCGGGGGCAGATTTCCACAGATACGCAGTATTTT	CATSRDRRGQISTDTQYF	TRBJ2-3	TRBV15	.	.
TGTGCCAGCAGTCCCTGGGACGGCTCATCTGAAGCTTTCTTT	CASSPWDGSSEAFF	TRBJ1-1	TRBV9	.	.
TGTGCCAGCACCTTGATCGGACAGGCGGCTGAAGCTTTCTTT	CASTLIGQAAEAFF	TRBJ1-1	TRBV12-3/TRBV12-4	TRBD1	once
TGTGCCAGTAGTATGAGGTTAGCGGGGGAGAGCTCCTACAATGAGCAGTTCTTC	CASSMRLAGESSYNEQFF	TRBJ2-1	TRBV19	TRBD2	.
TGTGCCAGCAGACCCTTCCGAGGGGGGACAGATACGCAGTATTTT	CASRPFRGGTDTQYF	TRBJ2-3	TRBV12-3/TRBV12-4	.	few
TGCGCCAGCAGCTTCGCTGGGGATAGCGGGGTCAATGAGCAGTTCTTC	CASSFAGDSGVNEQFF	TRBJ2-1	TRBV5-1	TRBD2	.
TGTGCCAGCAGCCAAGGAGGGTTTAGGGACAGTGGTTACGAGCAGTACTTC	CASSQGGFRDSGYEQYF	TRBJ2-7	TRBV4-2	TRBD1	.
TGCAGCGTTTGGATGGGATCCGATACGCAGTATTTT	CSVWMGSDTQYF	TRBJ2-3	TRBV29-1	.	.
TGCAGTGCTAGAGAACCTGCTAGCGGACCCTACGAGCAGTACTTC	CSAREPASGPYEQYF	TRBJ2-7	TRBV20-1	TRBD2	.
TGTGCCAGCAGCTTAGCGGTGGGTGGGAGCAATCAGCCCCAGCATTTT	CASSLAVGGSNQPQHF	TRBJ1-5	TRBV7-2	.	.
TGTGCCACCAGCAGAGGGGCTAGCGGGACAGGGGGAAATGAGCAGTTCTTC	CATSRGASGTGGNEQFF	TRBJ2-1	TRBV15	TRBD1	few
TGCACCAGCAGCCGCGTCGGTAGCGGGAGTACATACGAGCAGTACTTC	CTSSRVGSGSTYEQYF	TRBJ2-7	TRBV5-1	TRBD2	.
TGTGCCAGCAGCCCCTCAGGAGCCCTCTATGGCTACACCTTC	CASSPSGALYGYTF	TRBJ1-2	TRBV3-1	.	.
TGTGCCAGCAGCCTTTGGACGGTCCAAGAGACCCAGTACTTC	CASSLWTVQETQYF	TRBJ2-5	TRBV3-1	.	many
TGTGCCAGCAGCCATTTGATAGGACAGAGAGTTGATGGCTACACCTTC	CASSHLIGQRVDGYTF	TRBJ1-2	TRBV14	.	.
TGCAGTGCTAGAGGACTAGCGGGAGTGGGAGATACGCAGTATTTT	CSARGLAGVGDTQYF	TRBJ2-3	TRBV20-1	TRBD2	many
TGCAGTGCTAGAAGCCAGAGCTATGGCTACACCTTC	CSARSQSYGYTF	TRBJ1-2	TRBV20-1	.	few
TGCAGTGCTCTATCTCCTAGCGGGGGGTCCTACAATGAGCAGTTCTTC	CSALSPSGGSYNEQFF	TRBJ2-1	TRBV20-1	TRBD2	few
TGTGCCAGCAGCGCAGGAGGCTGGACGGAGCAGTTCTTC	CASSAGGWTEQFF	TRBJ2-1	TRBV9	.	.
TGTGCCAGCAGTTCGGGACTAGCGGTGAGGAATGAGCAGTTCTTC	CASSSGLAVRNEQFF	TRBJ2-1	TRBV27	TRBD2	.
TGTGCCAGCAGCCACCTAAGCGGGAGCTCCTACAATGAGCAGTTCTTC	CASSHLSGSSYNEQFF	TRBJ2-1	TRBV3-1	TRBD2	.
TGCGCCAGCCACGGACTAGCGGGGTTAATGCGCCAAGAGACCCAGTACTTC	CASHGLAGLMRQETQYF	TRBJ2-5	TRBV5-1	TRBD2	few
TGTGCCAGCAGCGGGAGACAGATCCCAACTAATGAAAAACTGTTTTTT	CASSGRQIPTNEKLFF	TRBJ1-4	TRBV12-3/TRBV12-4	.	many
TGTGCCAGCAGCTCCAATCCCCGGACAGCGTCCTACGAGCAGTACTTC	CASSSNPRTASYEQYF	TRBJ2-7	TRBV7-9	.	.
TGTGCCAGCAGTTTGCCGGAGGGCGATACGCAGTATTTT	CASSLPEGDTQYF	TRBJ2-3	TRBV12-3/TRBV12-4	.	few